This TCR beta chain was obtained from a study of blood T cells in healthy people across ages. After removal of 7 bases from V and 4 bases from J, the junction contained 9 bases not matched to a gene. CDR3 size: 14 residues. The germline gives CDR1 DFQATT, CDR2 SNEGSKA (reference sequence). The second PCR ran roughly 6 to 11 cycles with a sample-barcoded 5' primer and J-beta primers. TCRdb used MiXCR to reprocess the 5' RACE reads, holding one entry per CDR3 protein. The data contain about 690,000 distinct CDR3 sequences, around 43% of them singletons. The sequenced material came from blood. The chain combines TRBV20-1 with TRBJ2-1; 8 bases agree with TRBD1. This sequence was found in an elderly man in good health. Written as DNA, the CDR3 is TGCAGTGGTACTCGACAGGGGAAATACAATGAGCAGTTCTTC. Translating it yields CSGTRQGKYNEQFF.